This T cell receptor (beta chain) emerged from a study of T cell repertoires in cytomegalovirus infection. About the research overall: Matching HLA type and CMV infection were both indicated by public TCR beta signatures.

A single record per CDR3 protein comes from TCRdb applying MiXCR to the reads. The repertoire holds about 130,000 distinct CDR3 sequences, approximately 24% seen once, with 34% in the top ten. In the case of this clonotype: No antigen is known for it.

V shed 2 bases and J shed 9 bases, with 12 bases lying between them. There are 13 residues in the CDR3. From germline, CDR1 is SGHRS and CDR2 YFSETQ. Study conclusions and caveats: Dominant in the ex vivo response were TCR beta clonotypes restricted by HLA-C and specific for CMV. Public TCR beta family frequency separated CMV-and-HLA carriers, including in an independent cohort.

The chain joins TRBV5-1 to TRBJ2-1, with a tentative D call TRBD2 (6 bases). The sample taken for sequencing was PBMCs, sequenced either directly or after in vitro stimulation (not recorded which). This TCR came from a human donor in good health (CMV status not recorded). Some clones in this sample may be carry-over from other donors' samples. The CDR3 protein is CASSFGSGGEQFF. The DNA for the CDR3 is TGCGCCAGCAGCTTTGGTTCCGGGGGTGAGCAGTTCTTC.